The 8 T cell receptor beta chains presented below share a single source sample, sequenced in a study of cytomegalovirus exposure and HLA in healthy donors. The study ran its PCR with 60 Vbeta and 13 Jbeta primers. The method was immunoSEQ multiplex PCR; TCRdb's version includes in-frame clones alone and lacks a portion of them. Among roughly 110,000 clones listed, under 80% were seen once. The sequenced sample was PBMCs. The receptors shown here come from a woman between 45 and 60 years old in good health and CMV-seropositive.

This rearrangement joins TRBV6-1 to TRBJ1-1; D gene ambiguous. Trimming stripped 4 bases from V and 7 bases from J, with 22 bases between. The CDR3 is 16 amino acids. Germline CDR1 is MNHNS and CDR2 is SASEGT. CDR3 DNA sequence: TGTGCCAGCAGTGGGGCAGCTACCGGATTAACCGGTGAAGCTTTCTTT. Its protein product is CASSGAATGLTGEAFF.

In this sample, this clone turned up a few times. This chain links TRBV27 with TRBJ2-6; no firm D call. Germline lookup yields CDR1 MNHEY and CDR2 SMNVEV (reference sequence). The V and J ends lost 1 base and 0 bases respectively, with 13 bases between them. The CDR3 has 18 amino acids. In DNA form, the CDR3 reads TGTGCCAGCAGTTTATGGTCTGGGCAGACCTCTGGGGCCAACGTCCTGACTTTC. It yields the protein CASSLWSGQTSGANVLTF.

The gene calls are TRBV7-3 and TRBJ1-1; 8 bases are shared with TRBD1. In germline, CDR1 is SGHTA, CDR2 FQGTGA. The CDR3 has 14 residues. V was pared by 5 bases and J by 3 bases, with 5 bases of the junction left unmatched. The chain's CDR3 is CASSPGQGHTEAFF. Here the CDR3 DNA reads TGTGCCAGCAGCCCTGGACAGGGTCACACTGAAGCTTTCTTT.

The chain joins TRBV7-3 to TRBJ2-1; 7 nucleotides match TRBD2. V lost 6 bases to trimming and J lost 0 bases; unmatched junction nucleotides: 5. The germline V gene encodes CDR1 SGHTA and CDR2 FQGTGA. The CDR3 length is 15 residues. The CDR3 coding sequence is TGTGCCAGCAGTCTAGCGGATCGCTCCTACAATGAGCAGTTCTTC. This sequence encodes CASSLADRSYNEQFF.

The CDR3 nucleotides are TGTGCCAGCAGTATACCGGGACAGGGCTACGAGCAGTACTTC. It yields the protein CASSIPGQGYEQYF. The chain uses TRBV6-6 and TRBJ2-7; 9 bases fit TRBD1. Germline V CDR1 and CDR2: MNHNY, SVGAGI (reference sequence). V lost 5 bases, J lost 3 bases, and 5 bases stayed unmatched. The CDR3 has 14 residues.

This chain links TRBV2 with TRBJ1-6; tentative D call: TRBD1 (5 bases). Trimming shortened V by 6 bases and J by 6 bases, and 15 bases separated the two germline ends. Per the germline V gene, CDR1 is SNHLY and CDR2 is FYNNEI. The CDR3 runs to 15 residues. The CDR3 DNA follows: TGTGCCAGCAGCCCGACCTGGGGCGGTAATTCACCCCTCCACTTT. It is translated as CASSPTWGGNSPLHF.

By its share, this clone is medium-sized. The junction departs from germline at one end; a sequencing error may be responsible. The chain joins TRBV7-9 to TRBJ1-2; D perhaps matches TRBD1 (5 bases). There are 12 residues in the CDR3. The germline V gene has CDR1 SEHNR and CDR2 FQNEAQ (reference sequence). CDR3 loop: CSSSGGWGGYTF. DNA of the CDR3: TGTTCCAGCTCCGGGGGATGGGGCGGCTACACCTTC.

J is TRBJ1-6 and V is TRBV4-3; maybe TRBD1 (5 bases). Per the germline V gene, CDR1 is LGHNA and CDR2 is YSLEER. The V gene lost 1 base and the J gene lost 10 bases, with 14 bases spanning the gap. The CDR3 contains 15 residues. CDR3 in DNA: TGCGCCAGCAGCCAAGCTCAGGGAGCGGGATCACCCCTCCACTTT. It codes for CASSQAQGAGSPLHF.